This T cell receptor beta chain was captured by sequencing in a study of naive and memory T cell subsets. Study-wide results and limits: Potentially, T cell activation and differentiation skew this RNA-based measurement.

Amplification of ligated cDNA took four PCR rounds with SP2 and nested alpha and beta constant primers. Reverse transcription of blood and skin TCR RNA was primed at alpha and beta constant regions. TCRdb reprocessed the 5' RACE reads with MiXCR, giving one entry per CDR3 protein. Found here are around 48,000 distinct CDR3 sequences, about 4.5% of them singletons; the top ten hold more than 0.75%. In its sample, this clonotype was seen a few times. Antigen: not known. TCR cDNA received a 3' ligated oligonucleotide that carried a UMI. This clonotype was obtained from a female donor in good health.

The CDR3 loop reads CASRPGQGNEKLFF. The DNA of the CDR3 is TGTGCCAGCAGACCCGGACAGGGTAATGAAAAACTGTTTTTT. This chain joins TRBV28 and TRBJ1-4, with TRBD1 matching 8 bases. Germline CDR1 is MDHEN and CDR2 is SYDVKM. The CDR3 totals 14 residues. V shed 6 bases, J shed 4 bases, and the junction held 4 bases outside the gene matches.